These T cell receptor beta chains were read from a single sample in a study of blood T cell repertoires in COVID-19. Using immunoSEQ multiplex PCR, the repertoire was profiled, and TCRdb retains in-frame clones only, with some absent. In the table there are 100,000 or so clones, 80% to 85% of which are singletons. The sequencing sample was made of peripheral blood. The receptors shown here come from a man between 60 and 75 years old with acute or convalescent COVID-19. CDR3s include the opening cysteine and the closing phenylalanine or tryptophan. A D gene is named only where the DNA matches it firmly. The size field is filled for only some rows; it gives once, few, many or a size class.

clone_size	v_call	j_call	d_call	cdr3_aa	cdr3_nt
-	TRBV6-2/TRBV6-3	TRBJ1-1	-	CASSFDGQYTEAFF	TGTGCCAGCAGCTTCGACGGACAGTACACTGAAGCTTTCTTT
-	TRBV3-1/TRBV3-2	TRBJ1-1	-	CASSWTQGNTEAFF	TGTGCCAGCAGCTGGACACAGGGGAACACTGAAGCTTTCTTT
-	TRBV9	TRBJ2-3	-	CASSGPGQGVQGTQYF	TGTGCCAGCAGCGGCCCGGGACAAGGGGTCCAAGGTACGCAGTATTTT
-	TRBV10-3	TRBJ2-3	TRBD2	CAISVRTSGSGNTQYF	TGTGCCATCAGTGTGCGGACTAGCGGGAGTGGGAATACGCAGTATTTT
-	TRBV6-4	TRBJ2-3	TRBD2	CASSTSGNSDTQYF	TGTGCCAGCAGTACCAGCGGGAACTCAGATACGCAGTATTTT
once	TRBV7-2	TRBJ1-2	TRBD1	CASSQGGRALPYYGYTF	TGTGCCAGCAGCCAAGGGGGCAGGGCCCTTCCTTACTATGGCTACACCTTC
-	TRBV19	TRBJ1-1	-	CASTLGNRQNTEAFF	TGTGCCAGTACCCTAGGGAACAGGCAGAACACTGAAGCTTTCTTT
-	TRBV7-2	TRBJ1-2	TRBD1	CASSPAGGGKGYTF	TGTGCCAGCAGCCCGGCAGGGGGAGGAAAGGGCTACACCTTC
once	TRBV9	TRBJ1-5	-	CASSSNGQTRGPQHF	TGTGCCAGCAGCTCGAACGGACAGACCCGGGGGCCCCAGCATTTT
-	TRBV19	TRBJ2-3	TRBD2	CASSSRSGETDTQYF	TGTGCCAGTAGCTCTAGAAGCGGGGAGACAGATACGCAGTATTTT
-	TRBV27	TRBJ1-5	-	CASKPGDTNLRPQHF	TGTGCCAGCAAACCCGGTGACACCAACCTGCGACCCCAGCATTTT
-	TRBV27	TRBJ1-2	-	CASSLSQTNYGYTF	TGTGCCAGCAGTCTATCACAAACGAACTATGGCTACACCTTC
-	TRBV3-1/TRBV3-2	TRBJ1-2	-	CASSPQVNYGYTF	TGTGCCAGCAGCCCCCAGGTTAACTATGGCTACACCTTC
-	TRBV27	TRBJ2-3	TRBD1	CASSRTGDRDTQYF	TGTGCCAGCTCCCGGACAGGGGATCGAGATACGCAGTATTTT
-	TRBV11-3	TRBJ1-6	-	CASSRLNNSPLHF	TGTGCCAGCAGCCGACTGAATAATTCACCCCTCCACTTT
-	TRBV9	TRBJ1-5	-	CASSKGGVGNQPQHF	TGTGCCAGCAGCAAAGGGGGGGTCGGCAATCAGCCCCAGCATTTT
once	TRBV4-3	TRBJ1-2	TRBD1	CASSHLEQGGNGYTF	TGCGCCAGCAGCCATCTCGAACAGGGGGGAAATGGCTACACCTTC
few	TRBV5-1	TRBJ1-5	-	CASSLQGNQPQHF	TGCGCCAGCAGCTTACAGGGCAATCAGCCCCAGCATTTT
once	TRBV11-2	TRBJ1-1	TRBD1	CASSIDRVGAFF	TGTGCCAGCAGCATCGACAGGGTGGGAGCTTTCTTT
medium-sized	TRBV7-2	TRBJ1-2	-	CASSQRAIPGYTF	TGTGCCAGCAGCCAGCGGGCGATACCTGGCTACACCTTC
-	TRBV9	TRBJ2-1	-	CASSFRDTSYNEQFF	TGTGCCAGCAGCTTCCGGGACACCTCCTACAATGAGCAGTTCTTC
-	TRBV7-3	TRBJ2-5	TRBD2	CASSLGLAGGQETQYF	TGTGCCAGCAGCCTCGGACTAGCGGGGGGGCAAGAGACCCAGTACTTC
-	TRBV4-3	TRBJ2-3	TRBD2	CASSQEASGSPDTQYF	TGCGCCAGCAGCCAAGAAGCTAGCGGGAGTCCAGATACGCAGTATTTT
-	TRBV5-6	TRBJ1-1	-	CASSSDMNTEAFF	TGTGCCAGCAGTTCGGACATGAACACTGAAGCTTTCTTT
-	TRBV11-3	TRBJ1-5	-	CASSLDGQGGQPQHF	TGTGCCAGCAGCTTAGATGGCCAGGGAGGTCAGCCCCAGCATTTT
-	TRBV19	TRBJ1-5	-	CASSTQANQPQHF	TGTGCCAGTAGTACTCAGGCTAATCAGCCCCAGCATTTT
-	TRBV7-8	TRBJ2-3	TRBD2	CASGDYSTDTQYF	TGTGCCAGCGGGGACTACTCCACAGATACGCAGTATTTT
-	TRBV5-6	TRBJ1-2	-	CASSPRVRYRAKNYGYTF	TGTGCCAGCAGCCCGCGAGTGAGGTACAGGGCGAAAAACTATGGCTACACCTTC
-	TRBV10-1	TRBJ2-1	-	CASVGAAGEQFF	TGCGCCAGCGTCGGAGCCGCCGGTGAGCAGTTCTTC
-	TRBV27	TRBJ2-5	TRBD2	CASSPRGGPETQYF	TGTGCCAGCAGTCCGCGGGGGGGGCCGGAGACCCAGTACTTC
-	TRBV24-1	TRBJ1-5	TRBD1	CATSEGGQGNQPQHF	TGTGCCACCAGTGAGGGAGGACAGGGCAATCAGCCCCAGCATTTT
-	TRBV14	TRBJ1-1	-	CASSPGGLWGWNTEAFF	TGTGCCAGCAGCCCGGGGGGCCTTTGGGGCTGGAACACTGAAGCTTTCTTT
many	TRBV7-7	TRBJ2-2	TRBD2	CASSLSPPSGGGEGELFF	TGTGCTAGCAGCTTAAGCCCCCCCAGCGGGGGGGGCGAGGGGGAGCTGTTTTTT
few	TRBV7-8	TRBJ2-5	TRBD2	CASSLMLTSGGAGKETQYF	TGTGCCAGCAGTTTAATGTTGACTAGCGGGGGCGCGGGCAAAGAGACCCAGTACTTC
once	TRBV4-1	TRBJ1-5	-	CASSQAILPSNQPQHF	TGCGCCAGCAGCCAAGCTATCCTCCCCAGCAATCAGCCCCAGCATTTT
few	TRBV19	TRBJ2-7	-	CASSISGTEQYF	TGTGCCAGTAGTATATCGGGTACCGAGCAGTACTTC
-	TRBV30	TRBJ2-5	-	CACVGREGGGETQYF	TGTGCCTGCGTTGGGCGGGAAGGAGGTGGAGAGACCCAGTACTTC
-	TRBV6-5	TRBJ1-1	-	CASSYSKSGTEAFF	TGTGCCAGCAGTTACTCGAAGTCGGGCACTGAAGCTTTCTTT
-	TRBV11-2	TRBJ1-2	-	CASSATSGAGYGYTF	TGTGCCAGCAGCGCCACATCAGGGGCAGGTTATGGCTACACCTTC
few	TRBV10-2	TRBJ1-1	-	CASSEGRMWIEAFF	TGCGCCAGCAGTGAGGGCAGGATGTGGATCGAAGCTTTCTTT
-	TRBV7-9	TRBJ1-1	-	CASRSKGVQNTEAFF	TGTGCCAGCAGGTCGAAGGGGGTGCAGAACACTGAAGCTTTCTTT
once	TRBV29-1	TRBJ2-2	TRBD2	CSVEGAGAFTGELFF	TGCAGCGTTGAGGGTGCGGGAGCGTTCACCGGGGAGCTGTTTTTT
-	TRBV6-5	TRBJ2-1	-	CASSYSERQNKNEQFF	TGTGCCAGCAGTTACTCGGAGCGCCAGAACAAAAATGAGCAGTTCTTC
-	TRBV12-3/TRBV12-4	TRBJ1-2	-	CASSLIREYGYTF	TGTGCCAGCAGTTTAATTAGGGAGTATGGCTACACCTTC
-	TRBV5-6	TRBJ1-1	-	CASSLLSWQGTFGTEAFF	TGTGCCAGCAGCTTGTTGTCCTGGCAGGGGACCTTTGGCACTGAAGCTTTCTTT
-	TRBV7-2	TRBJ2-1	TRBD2	CASSLDSGRSSYNEQFF	TGTGCCAGCAGCTTAGATAGCGGGAGGAGCTCCTACAATGAGCAGTTCTTC
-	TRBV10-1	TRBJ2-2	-	CASSAGVTGELFF	TGCGCCAGCAGCGCAGGGGTCACCGGGGAGCTGTTTTTT
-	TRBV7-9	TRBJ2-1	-	CASSLPDSNNNEQFF	TGTGCCAGCAGCTTACCGGACTCGAACAACAATGAGCAGTTCTTC
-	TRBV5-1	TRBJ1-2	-	CASSPGQSTNYGYTF	TGCGCCAGCAGCCCTGGACAGTCCACTAACTATGGCTACACCTTC
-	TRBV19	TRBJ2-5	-	CASSIAVAETQYF	TGTGCCAGTAGTATAGCTGTGGCAGAGACCCAGTACTTC